The 29 T cell receptor beta chains in this list originate from one sample, sequenced in a study of T-cell reconstitution after alpha-beta-depleted transplantation in children. Unique molecular identifiers were incorporated into the prepared TCRbeta library. In TCRdb, the PCR reads were re-called with MiXCR into one record per CDR3 protein. The data show approximately 510,000 distinct CDR3 sequences, around 20% seen once. This material consisted of PBMCs from the stem cell graft donor, taken from the stem cell graft. These receptor sequences come from a human donor who donated a stem cell graft to a child with acute lymphoblastic leukemia.

The rearrangement joins TRBV24-1 to TRBJ2-1; 11 positions match TRBD2. Germline trimming cut 3 bases from V and 6 bases from J; bases unmatched to any gene: 9. Germline V gene data show CDR1 as KGHDR and CDR2 as SFDVKD. CDR3 length: 17 residues. The CDR3 nucleotides are TGTGCCACCAGTGATGGGGCTAGCGGGAGGTCGGGCAATGAGCAGTTCTTC. This sequence encodes CATSDGASGRSGNEQFF.

This clonotype was seen only a few times. The chain employs TRBV12-3 or TRBV12-4 and TRBJ2-7; D assignment may be TRBD1 or TRBD2 (8 bases each). The V end lost 6 bases, the J end lost 3 bases, and 24 bases lay between the germline ends. The CDR3 extends over 17 amino acids. Here the CDR3 DNA reads TGTGCCAGCAGCTGGGACAGGAGAGAGCGGGAGCACTACGAGCAGTACTTC. This translates into CASSWDRREREHYEQYF.

This clonotype was counted many times. The chain links TRBV15 to TRBJ1-4, with D possibly being TRBD1 (6 bases). V dropped 4 bases and J dropped 4 bases, with 16 bases sitting between them. The length of the CDR3 is 16 residues. Germline values: CDR1 LNHNV, CDR2 YYDKDF (reference sequence). The CDR3 spells CATSNTGHLINEKLFF. The CDR3 DNA reads TGTGCCACCAGCAATACGGGACACCTGATTAATGAAAAACTGTTTTTT.

This clonotype was observed a handful of times. The chain carries TRBV6-4 and TRBJ2-3; D gene uncertain. V was shortened by 6 bases and J by 6 bases, with 16 bases between the two germline ends. CDR1 is MRHNA and CDR2 is SNTAGT in the germline V gene. This CDR3 has 14 residues. The CDR3 sequence is CASSNFAPSDTQYF. CDR3 DNA: TGTGCCAGCAGCAACTTTGCCCCATCGGATACGCAGTATTTT.

The sample holds many counts of this clonotype. The rearrangement uses TRBV6-4 and TRBJ2-1, with 8 bases matching TRBD2. The CDR3 is 16 amino acids. V gave up 0 bases and J gave up 9 bases; unmatched junction bases: 10. Germline CDR1 MRHNA, CDR2 SNTAGT. The CDR3 sequence: CASSDSMGGGPVEQFF. The DNA for the CDR3 is TGTGCCAGCAGTGACTCGATGGGCGGGGGGCCCGTTGAGCAGTTCTTC.

J is TRBJ1-2 and V is TRBV4-2; D gene ambiguous. The CDR3 loop spans 13 amino acids. Trimming took 0 bases from V and 6 from J, leaving 8 bases between them. Germline CDR1 and CDR2: LGHNA and YNFKEQ. In nucleotides, the CDR3 is TGTGCCAGCAGCCAAGATCTGGAGGATGGCTACACCTTC. Translation: CASSQDLEDGYTF.

On this clonotype itself: The junction shows a germline mismatch at one end, possibly a read error. The chain employs TRBV7-6 and TRBJ2-3; the match to TRBD2 covers 10 bases. The CDR3 runs to 16 residues. Germline V gene lookup returns CDR1 SGHVS and CDR2 FNYEAQ. CDR3 DNA: TGTGCCAGCAGCCCCCAGAGACTAGCGGGCACTGATACGCAGTATTTT. It codes for CASSPQRLAGTDTQYF.

This clonotype has a handful of counts. The chain carries TRBV27 and TRBJ2-2, with D unclear. V was clipped by 2 bases and J by 2 bases, with 6 bases between them. Germline values: CDR1 MNHEY, CDR2 SMNVEV (reference sequence). The CDR3 spans 14 residues. CDR3 bases: TGTGCCAGCAGTTTAGTCAGCAACACCGGGGAGCTGTTTTTT. Its protein is CASSLVSNTGELFF.

In its sample, this clonotype was seen a few times. This chain joins TRBV6-1 and TRBJ2-7; the D gene is possibly TRBD1 (6 bases). CDR1 and CDR2 from the germline V gene are MNHNS and SASEGT. The CDR3 is 17 amino acids. Trimming took off 6 bases at V and 2 bases at J, with 23 bases between the two ends. In DNA, the CDR3 is TGTGCCAGCAGGCTTGTAGGGGGTCCAAAGGGTACCTACGAGCAGTACTTC. The encoded protein is CASRLVGGPKGTYEQYF.

This clonotype has only one observation. The chain combines TRBV7-6 with TRBJ2-1, with D unresolved. This CDR3 has 14 amino acids. The V end was cut by 5 bases, the J end by 8 bases, with 16 bases between. Per germline, CDR1 SGHVS and CDR2 FNYEAQ. Written as DNA, the CDR3 is TGTGCCAGCAGCCACGGGCGAGTAAACCATGAGCAGTTCTTC. This codes for CASSHGRVNHEQFF.

The gene calls are TRBV20-1 and TRBJ2-7; D is perhaps TRBD2 (5 bases). The CDR3 sequence is 13 residues long. Germline V CDR1 and CDR2: DFQATT, SNEGSKA (reference sequence). With 4 bases removed from V and 3 bases from J, the gap between germline ends came to 13 bases. In nucleotides, the CDR3 is TGCAGTGCTACACCTGGACTCTTCTACGAGCAGTACTTC. Residues: CSATPGLFYEQYF.

This clonotype was recorded a few times. Written as DNA, the CDR3 is TGCGCCAGCAGCTTGAACGCGGCCACAGATACGCAGTATTTT. It encodes CASSLNAATDTQYF. The rearrangement joins TRBV5-1 to TRBJ2-3; D gene unclear. The CDR3 runs 14 residues. Trimming shortened V by 1 base and J by 2 bases, and 8 bases separated the two germline ends. Germline CDR1 reads SGHRS; CDR2 reads YFSETQ.

This clonotype was seen repeatedly, ten times or more. This chain uses TRBV12-3 or TRBV12-4 with TRBJ2-7; D ambiguous. V shed 3 bases and J shed 2 bases, with 8 bases lying between them. The CDR3 totals 13 residues. The CDR3 protein is CASSFDRAYEQYF. The DNA for the CDR3 is TGTGCCAGCAGTTTCGATAGGGCCTACGAGCAGTACTTC.

This clonotype was seen a handful of times. J is TRBJ1-2 and V is TRBV5-1; 7 bases line up with TRBD1. Per the germline V gene, CDR1 is SGHRS and CDR2 is YFSETQ. CDR3 length: 13 amino acids. V trimming: 4 bases; J trimming: 4 bases; junction bases outside the gene matches: 4. CDR3 bases: TGCGCCAGCAGCACCGGGACAGTCTATGGCTACACCTTC. Residues: CASSTGTVYGYTF.

The chain couples TRBV29-1 to TRBJ2-2; 8 bases match TRBD1. This CDR3 region has 12 residues. V gave up 7 bases and J gave up 6 bases; unmatched junction bases: 4. The germline V gene has CDR1 SQVTM and CDR2 ANQGSEA. The CDR3 spells CSGQGAAGELFF. Written as DNA, the CDR3 is TGCAGCGGCCAGGGGGCGGCCGGGGAGCTGTTTTTT.

The sample holds many counts of this clonotype. This chain links TRBV5-1 with TRBJ1-1, with D possibly being TRBD1 (6 bases). V was pared by 4 bases and J by 1 base, with 14 bases between. The CDR3 loop spans 15 amino acids. Looked up from germline, CDR1 is SGHRS and CDR2 is YFSETQ. The CDR3 is CASSPTGARNTEAFF. CDR3 nucleotides: TGCGCCAGCAGCCCGACGGGGGCTAGGAACACTGAAGCTTTCTTT. The whole variable domain, remainder taken from reference TRBV5-1 and TRBJ1-1, is KAGVTQTPRYLIKTRGQQVTLSCSPISGHRSVSWYQQTPGQGLQFLFEYFSETQRNKGNFPGRFSGRQFSNSRSEMNVSTLELGDSALYLCASSPTGARNTEAFFGQGTRLTVV.

The J gene is TRBJ2-2, the V gene TRBV19; 12 nucleotides line up with TRBD1. Looked up from germline, CDR1 is LNHDA and CDR2 is SQIVND (reference sequence). The CDR3 sequence is 19 residues long. V was pared by 2 bases and J by 4 bases, with 11 bases of the junction left unmatched. The CDR3 loop reads CASSILGQGAGFGTGELFF. Here the CDR3 DNA reads TGTGCCAGTAGTATATTGGGACAGGGGGCAGGTTTCGGCACCGGGGAGCTGTTTTTT.

Written as DNA, the CDR3 is TGTGCCAGCAGCTTAGATGGACAGGACAACACCGGGGAGCTGTTTTTT. It translates to CASSLDGQDNTGELFF. J is TRBJ2-2 and V is TRBV11-3, with TRBD1 matching 7 bases. The CDR3 is made up of 16 amino acids. The J segment lost 2 bases and the V segment lost 0 bases, leaving 3 bases of the junction unmatched. Germline CDR1 reads SGHNT; CDR2 reads YENEEA.

This chain joins TRBV12-3 or TRBV12-4 and TRBJ2-7; the match to TRBD1 covers 8 bases. Trimming removed 0 bases from V and 0 bases from J; junction bases left unmatched: 10. The CDR3 is 18 residues long. CDR3 amino acids: CASSLAKIPGTGSYEQYF. For the CDR3, the DNA is TGTGCCAGCAGTTTAGCGAAAATTCCCGGGACAGGCTCCTACGAGCAGTACTTC.

J is TRBJ2-5 and V is TRBV18; no reliable D call. The CDR3 is made up of 13 amino acids. With 3 bases removed from V and 4 bases from J, the gap between germline ends came to 9 bases. CDR1 and CDR2 from the germline V gene are KGHSH and LQKENI. The DNA for the CDR3 is TGTGCCAGCTCACCCTCAGTCCCAGAGACCCAGTACTTC. Translated, it gives CASSPSVPETQYF.

V and J are TRBV19 and TRBJ1-5; no firm D call. Trimming stripped 9 bases from V and 0 bases from J, with 12 bases between. The CDR3 totals 14 residues. CDR1 and CDR2 (germline): LNHDA, SQIVND (reference sequence). DNA of the CDR3: TGTGCCAGCCGACTGGTGTATAGCAATCAGCCCCAGCATTTT. Amino acid sequence: CASRLVYSNQPQHF.

This chain uses TRBV4-1 with TRBJ1-1; D gene uncertain. The CDR3 sequence is 15 residues long. Germline values: CDR1 MGHRA, CDR2 YSYEKL. Trimming took 0 bases from V and 1 from J, leaving 9 bases between them. The CDR3 here is CASSQDGSANTEAFF. The CDR3 nucleotides are TGCGCCAGCAGCCAAGATGGGTCAGCGAACACTGAAGCTTTCTTT.

The V gene is TRBV7-9, the J gene TRBJ2-1; 8 bases match TRBD2. The CDR3 is 17 amino acids. Looked up from germline, CDR1 is SEHNR and CDR2 is FQNEAQ (reference sequence). Unmatched junction bases numbered 13, after V lost 4 bases and J lost 5 bases. In DNA, the CDR3 is TGTGCCAGCAGCTCCCTCTTTAAGACTAGCGCCGACAATGAGCAGTTCTTC. Its protein is CASSSLFKTSADNEQFF.

J is TRBJ2-3 and V is TRBV20-1; D gene uncertain. Germline V lookup: CDR1 DFQATT, CDR2 SNEGSKA (reference sequence). Trimming shortened V by 6 bases and J by 2 bases, and 15 bases separated the two germline ends. The CDR3 loop spans 14 amino acids. The CDR3 loop reads CSALAGLNTDTQYF. The DNA of the CDR3 is TGCAGTGCCCTCGCCGGGCTAAACACAGATACGCAGTATTTT.

This clonotype was observed a few times. The CDR3 sequence: CASSGEGATQYF. CDR3 DNA sequence: TGTGCCAGCAGTGGGGAAGGGGCGACCCAGTACTTC. The genes are TRBV25-1 and TRBJ2-5; D might be TRBD1 (5 bases). The CDR3 totals 12 residues. The germline V gene has CDR1 MGHDK and CDR2 SYGVNS. V lost 4 bases, J lost 7 bases, and 10 bases lay in between.

The chain carries TRBV27 and TRBJ2-7, with 9 positions matching TRBD1. This CDR3 spans 13 amino acids. With 6 bases clipped from V and 6 bases from J, the junction kept 6 bases outside the gene matches. In germline, CDR1 is MNHEY, CDR2 SMNVEV (reference sequence). The DNA of the CDR3 is TGTGCCAGCAGCTTACAGGGGGCGAGCGAGCAGTACTTC. It encodes CASSLQGASEQYF.

This clonotype was recorded once. A read error is likely, as this CDR3 ends without the conserved phenylalanine or tryptophan. The chain is built from TRBV12-3 or TRBV12-4 and TRBJ1-5; 7 nucleotides agree with TRBD1. This CDR3 is built from 13 residues. V dropped 6 bases and J dropped 6; count of bases not matched to a gene: 5. The CDR3 DNA reads TGTGCCAGCAGACGACAGGGTCTTCAGCCCCAGCATTCT. Protein sequence: CASRRQGLQPQHS.

The chain links TRBV5-1 to TRBJ2-7; D might be TRBD1 (6 bases). Germline V gives CDR1 SGHRS, CDR2 YFSETQ. The CDR3 is 14 residues long. With 1 base removed from V and 2 bases from J, the gap between germline ends came to 10 bases. CDR3 nucleotides: TGCGCCAGCAGCTTGCTGACAGGCACCTACGAGCAGTACTTC. Residues: CASSLLTGTYEQYF.

This clonotype has just a few counts. The V call is TRBV5-1, the J call TRBJ1-2; D call uncertain. The length of the CDR3 is 12 residues. Germline CDR1 and CDR2: SGHRS and YFSETQ. V lost 2 bases and J lost 8, with 10 bases in between. The DNA for the CDR3 is TGCGCCAGCAGCTTTAGGGCTGAGGGCTACACCTTC. Protein product: CASSFRAEGYTF.